These 28 T cell receptor beta chains came from one sample sequenced in a study of blood T cell repertoires in COVID-19. Some clones are missing from TCRdb's copy, which holds only in-frame ones; the method was immunoSEQ multiplex PCR. The sample lists 65,000 to 90,000 clones; about 91% were seen once. Material: peripheral blood. These receptors originate from an elderly man with acute or convalescent COVID-19.

The genes are TRBV18 and TRBJ2-3; 7 bases are shared with TRBD1. Germline lookup yields CDR1 KGHSH and CDR2 LQKENI. V was pared by 6 bases and J by 4 bases, with 7 bases of the junction left unmatched. This CDR3 region has 14 residues. CDR3 loop: CASSPNRGADTQYF. The CDR3, as DNA: TGTGCCAGCTCTCCGAACAGGGGAGCAGATACGCAGTATTTT.

The gene calls are TRBV6-1 and TRBJ1-5, with D unresolved. CDR3 length equals 13 residues. V shed 1 base and J shed 10 bases, with 11 bases lying between them. Germline CDR1 MNHNS, CDR2 SASEGT. The CDR3 here is CASSEVGESPQHF. The DNA of the CDR3 is TGTGCCAGCAGTGAAGTCGGAGAGAGTCCCCAGCATTTT.

This chain joins TRBV18 and TRBJ2-7; unclear D gene. The CDR3 is made up of 13 amino acids. Germline CDR1 is KGHSH and CDR2 is LQKENI. Trimming took 3 bases from V and 2 from J, leaving 8 bases between them. This CDR3 is CASSPYLTYEQYF. The CDR3 DNA follows: TGTGCCAGCTCACCCTATTTAACCTACGAGCAGTACTTC.

The chain is built from TRBV5-1 and TRBJ2-3; 11 positions agree with TRBD2. The CDR3 runs 17 residues. With 0 bases clipped from V and 6 bases from J, the junction kept 9 bases outside the gene matches. Germline CDR1 and CDR2: SGHRS and YFSETQ. The CDR3 loop is CASSLGATSGIVDTQYF. The CDR3 nucleotides are TGCGCCAGCAGCTTGGGGGCGACTAGCGGGATTGTTGATACGCAGTATTTT.

This sequence joins TRBV6-5 and TRBJ1-5; D is possibly TRBD1 (5 bases). Trimming pared 6 bases from V and 3 bases from J, leaving 15 bases between. The CDR3 totals 15 residues. Germline V lookup: CDR1 MNHEY, CDR2 SVGAGI. CDR3 loop: CASSSGGTANQPQHF. The DNA for the CDR3 is TGTGCCAGCAGCTCGGGAGGGACTGCCAATCAGCCCCAGCATTTT.

The chain joins TRBV24-1 to TRBJ2-1; 8 bases are a match to TRBD1. This CDR3 has 14 residues. CDR1 KGHDR and CDR2 SFDVKD come from the germline V gene. The trim removed 5 bases at V and 2 bases at J, leaving 1 base unmatched. The DNA of the CDR3 is TGTGCCACCAGTGGACAGGGGACCTACAATGAGCAGTTCTTC. Translating it yields CATSGQGTYNEQFF.

The chain is built from TRBV7-2 and TRBJ2-1, with no clear D. Germline loops: CDR1 SGHTA, CDR2 FQGNSA. V lost 0 bases, J lost 1 base, and 10 bases lay in between. This CDR3 is built from 16 residues. The CDR3 loop reads CASSLANLRSYNEQFF. In nucleotides, the CDR3 is TGTGCCAGCAGCTTAGCGAATCTACGGTCCTACAATGAGCAGTTCTTC.

The genes are TRBV10-3 and TRBJ2-5, with TRBD2 identical over 8 bases. From germline, CDR1 is ENHRY and CDR2 SYGVKD. V lost 7 bases and J lost 5; bases outside the gene matches: 3. The CDR3 is 12 residues long. CDR3 bases: TGTGCCATCAAAGGACTAGCTGAGACCCAGTACTTC. As protein: CAIKGLAETQYF.

The chain recombines TRBV19 with TRBJ1-2, with D tentatively TRBD1 (6 bases). The germline V gene encodes CDR1 LNHDA and CDR2 SQIVND (reference sequence). There are 12 residues in the CDR3. The germline V and J ends were trimmed by 5 bases and 4 bases, with 8 bases remaining between them. CDR3 bases: TGTGCCAGTAGTGGGGGCGGCTATGGCTACACCTTC. Encoded protein: CASSGGGYGYTF. Drawing the rest from reference TRBV19 and TRBJ1-2, the complete variable domain is DGGITQSPKYLFRKEGQNVTLSCEQNLNHDAMYWYRQDPGQGLRLIYYSQIVNDFQKGDIAEGYSVSREKKESFPLTVTSAQKNPTAFYLCASSGGGYGYTFGSGTRLTVV.

The chain joins TRBV2 to TRBJ2-5, with 9 bases matching TRBD1. The CDR3 runs 13 residues. The V gene's germline CDR1 is SNHLY and CDR2 FYNNEI. CDR3 sequence (DNA): TGTGCGTCCGGGACAGGGTATGGAGAGACCCAGTACTTC. The encoded protein is CASGTGYGETQYF.

The genes are TRBV9 and TRBJ2-3; D is unclear. V dropped 3 bases and J dropped 5 bases, with 10 bases sitting between them. The CDR3 runs 13 residues. Germline-derived CDR1 and CDR2 are SGDLS and YYNGEE. CDR3 amino acids: CASSGALGDTQYF. The CDR3 nucleotides are TGTGCCAGCAGCGGGGCACTCGGAGATACGCAGTATTTT.

The chain employs TRBV7-9 and TRBJ1-3, with TRBD1 identical over 7 bases. This CDR3 contains 14 residues. J gave up 8 bases and V 7 bases, and 11 bases lay outside the gene matches. The germline V gene encodes CDR1 SEHNR and CDR2 FQNEAQ (reference sequence). In DNA, the CDR3 is TGTGCCAGCACCGATGACAGGGAAGGGCACACCATATATTTT. Encoded protein: CASTDDREGHTIYF.

This sequence joins TRBV10-3 and TRBJ1-1; maybe TRBD1 (6 bases). Trimming pared 5 bases from V and 4 bases from J, leaving 11 bases between. The CDR3 runs 13 residues. Germline V gives CDR1 ENHRY, CDR2 SYGVKD. This chain's CDR3 is CAISHTGPTEAFF. DNA for the CDR3: TGTGCCATCAGTCACACAGGGCCCACTGAAGCTTTCTTT.

This chain uses TRBV7-9 with TRBJ2-5; 14 nucleotides match TRBD2. With V trimmed by 5 bases and J by 5 bases, 4 bases remained unmatched. Germline V gene lookup returns CDR1 SEHNR and CDR2 FQNEAQ (reference sequence). The CDR3 has 15 residues. CDR3 loop: CASSRTSGGRETQYF. DNA of the CDR3: TGTGCCAGCAGCCGGACTAGCGGGGGGCGGGAGACCCAGTACTTC.

As DNA, the CDR3 is TGTGCTAGTGGTCAGGGGTCCCCGTCCAACGTCCTGACTTTC. Translated, it gives CASGQGSPSNVLTF. The rearrangement joins TRBV12-5 to TRBJ2-6, with D possibly matching TRBD1 (6 bases). Trimming left V 5 bases short and J 8 bases short, with 13 bases between. The CDR3 is 14 amino acids. Germline assignment: CDR1 LGHNT and CDR2 FRNRAP.

This clone has only one observation. This chain uses TRBV29-1 with TRBJ1-5, with D perhaps matching TRBD1 (5 bases). This CDR3 region has 15 residues. The germline gives CDR1 SQVTM, CDR2 ANQGSEA. V lost 6 bases to trimming and J lost 2 bases, with 17 bases between them. The CDR3 loop is CSVDNQGVGNQPQHF. In DNA, the CDR3 is TGCAGCGTGGATAATCAGGGCGTTGGCAATCAGCCCCAGCATTTT.

The chain joins TRBV6-5 to TRBJ2-2; D is unresolved. The CDR3 runs 14 residues. V dropped 8 bases and J dropped 2 bases, with 12 bases sitting between them. Germline values: CDR1 MNHEY, CDR2 SVGAGI. CDR3 region: CASGETYNTGELFF. CDR3 DNA sequence: TGTGCCAGCGGAGAAACTTATAACACCGGGGAGCTGTTTTTT.

V and J are TRBV29-1 and TRBJ1-2, with D perhaps TRBD1 (6 bases). The CDR3 consists of 14 residues. V gave up 6 bases and J gave up 2 bases, with 16 bases separating them. The germline gives CDR1 SQVTM, CDR2 ANQGSEA. The CDR3 DNA reads as TGCAGCGTAGTCCGGGACACGACCAACTATGGCTACACCTTC. Protein: CSVVRDTTNYGYTF.

This clone was counted a single time. The chain couples TRBV11-2 to TRBJ2-7, with D possibly TRBD1 on 5 matching bases. The CDR3 is made up of 14 amino acids. V was cut by 5 bases and J by 2 bases, with 13 bases left in between. Germline CDR1 is SGHAT and CDR2 is FQNNGV. In DNA, the CDR3 is TGTGCCAGCAGCCTCAACAGGAATCCCTACGAGCAGTACTTC. Encoded protein: CASSLNRNPYEQYF.

The chain employs TRBV7-3 and TRBJ2-1, with 9 bases identical to TRBD1. This CDR3 is built from 15 residues. The germline CDR1 and CDR2 sequences are SGHTA and FQGTGA. V trimming: 5 bases; J trimming: 7 bases; junction bases outside the gene matches: 9. CDR3 DNA sequence: TGTGCCAGCAGCCCACAGGGACAGGGTCTTAATGAGCAGTTCTTC. Protein sequence: CASSPQGQGLNEQFF.

The chain recombines TRBV7-3 with TRBJ2-1; TRBD1 agrees at 7 bases. The trim removed 5 bases at V and 2 bases at J, leaving 6 bases unmatched. Per the germline V gene, CDR1 is SGHTA and CDR2 is FQGTGA. The CDR3 loop spans 15 amino acids. The CDR3 DNA reads as TGTGCCAGCAGCCCCGGGACAGAAGCCTACAATGAGCAGTTCTTC. It specifies CASSPGTEAYNEQFF.

This clone was seen only once. The rearrangement links TRBV14 to TRBJ1-1; D remains unclear. Germline CDR1 SGHDN, CDR2 FVKESK. The CDR3 covers 13 residues. The V and J ends lost 4 bases and 5 bases respectively, with 11 bases between them. CDR3 region: CASSPFPRTEAFF. CDR3 nucleotide sequence: TGTGCCAGCAGCCCGTTTCCGAGGACTGAAGCTTTCTTT. Combining the CDR3 with reference TRBV14 and TRBJ1-1 gives the whole variable domain EAGVTQFPSHSVIEKGQTVTLRCDPISGHDNLYWYRRVMGKEIKFLLHFVKESKQDESGMPNNRFLAERTGGTYSTLKVQPAELEDSGVYFCASSPFPRTEAFFGQGTRLTVV.

J is TRBJ1-5 and V is TRBV29-1; D might be TRBD1 (6 bases). This CDR3 region has 13 residues. Germline assignment: CDR1 SQVTM and CDR2 ANQGSEA. With 4 bases removed from V and 6 bases from J, the gap between germline ends came to 13 bases. The CDR3 here is CSVGSGVGQPQHF. The DNA of the CDR3 is TGCAGCGTTGGATCAGGGGTCGGTCAGCCCCAGCATTTT.

The chain combines TRBV2 with TRBJ1-6; 11 bases line up with TRBD1. CDR3 length equals 17 residues. Germline CDR1 is SNHLY and CDR2 is FYNNEI. V trimming: 7 bases; J trimming: 2 bases; junction bases outside the gene matches: 7. The CDR3 DNA is TGTGCCAGCACCCCCGGGACAGGGGGACCCTATAATTCACCCCTCCACTTT. This encodes CASTPGTGGPYNSPLHF.

This clone showed up just once. The chain is built from TRBV6-5 and TRBJ2-5, with TRBD1 matching 7 bases. Germline CDR1 is MNHEY and CDR2 is SVGAGI. The CDR3 has 15 residues. V dropped 6 bases and J dropped 5; count of bases not matched to a gene: 12. The CDR3 here is CASSRDSPPLETQYF. CDR3 coding DNA: TGTGCCAGCAGCCGGGACAGCCCCCCGCTCGAGACCCAGTACTTC.

This clone was found once. V and J are TRBV30 and TRBJ2-5; D perhaps matches TRBD1 (5 bases). The germline gives CDR1 GTSNPN, CDR2 SVGIG (reference sequence). This CDR3 region has 14 residues. The V end was cut by 0 bases, the J end by 1 base, with 9 bases between. The CDR3 coding sequence is TGTGCCTGGAGTGTACAGGTGTCCCAAGAGACCCAGTACTTC. Amino acids: CAWSVQVSQETQYF.

The chain joins TRBV9 to TRBJ2-2; 12 positions agree with TRBD2. The ends lost 0 bases at V and 7 bases at J; junction bases unmatched: 4. The germline gives CDR1 SGDLS, CDR2 YYNGEE. The CDR3 spans 16 residues. CDR3: CASSVELAGGDGELFF. The CDR3 DNA follows: TGTGCCAGCAGCGTAGAACTAGCGGGAGGAGACGGGGAGCTGTTTTTT.

J is TRBJ2-7 and V is TRBV18; 8 bases line up with TRBD1. This CDR3 has 14 amino acids. Losses at the gene ends were 4 bases for V and 5 bases for J; bases not matched to a gene: 7. CDR1 and CDR2 from the germline V gene are KGHSH and LQKENI. CDR3 loop: CASSLQGVNNEQYF. In DNA form, the CDR3 reads TGTGCCAGCTCACTACAGGGGGTCAACAACGAGCAGTACTTC. The variable domain in full, completed from reference TRBV18 and TRBJ2-7, reads NAGVMQNPRHLVRRRGQEARLRCSPMKGHSHVYWYRQLPEEGLKFMVYLQKENIIDESGMPKERFSAEFPKEGPSILRIQQVVRGDSAAYFCASSLQGVNNEQYFGPGTRLTVT.